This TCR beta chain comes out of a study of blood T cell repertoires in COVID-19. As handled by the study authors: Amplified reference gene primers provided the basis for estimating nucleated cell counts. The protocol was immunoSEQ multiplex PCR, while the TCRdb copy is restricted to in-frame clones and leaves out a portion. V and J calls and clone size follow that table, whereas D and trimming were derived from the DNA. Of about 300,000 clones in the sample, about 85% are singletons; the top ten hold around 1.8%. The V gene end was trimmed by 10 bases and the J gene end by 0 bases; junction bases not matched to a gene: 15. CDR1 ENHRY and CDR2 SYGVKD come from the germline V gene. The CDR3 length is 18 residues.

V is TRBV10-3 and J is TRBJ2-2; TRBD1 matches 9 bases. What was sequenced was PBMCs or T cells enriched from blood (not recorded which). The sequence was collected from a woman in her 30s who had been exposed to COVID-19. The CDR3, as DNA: TGTGCCAGCTCAGAAACAAAGGGACAGGGCTCGAACACCGGGGAGCTGTTTTTT. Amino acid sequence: CASSETKGQGSNTGELFF.